A selection of T cell receptor beta chains follows, all from one sample in a study of blood T cell repertoires in COVID-19. The table came from immunoSEQ multiplex PCR; TCRdb's copy has only in-frame clones and leaves some out. Counted here are 250,000 or so clones, roughly 85% occurring once; the ten biggest clones make up under 8%. Sequenced: PBMCs or T cells enriched from blood (not recorded which). These receptors originate from a woman between 45 and 60 years old who had been exposed to COVID-19. The CDR3 runs from the conserved cysteine through the conserved F or W. The D gene is left open where the match is weak. Part of the rows lack a size; the others show once, few, many or a class for expanded clones.

d_call,clone_size,j_call,v_call,cdr3_aa,cdr3_nt
TRBD2,-,TRBJ2-1,TRBV7-3,CASSSGLHNEQFF,TGTGCCAGCAGCTCGGGACTACACAATGAGCAGTTCTTC
TRBD1,-,TRBJ1-3,TRBV13,CASLGQDSGNTIYF,TGTGCCAGCCTGGGACAGGACTCTGGAAACACCATATATTTT
-,-,TRBJ2-5,TRBV5-4,CASSVDRLRGTQYF,TGTGCCAGCAGCGTCGACAGGCTGAGGGGGACCCAGTACTTC
TRBD1,-,TRBJ2-2,TRBV18,CASSLDRGNTGELFF,TGTGCCAGCTCACTCGACAGGGGGAACACCGGGGAGCTGTTTTTT
-,once,TRBJ1-1,TRBV6-5,CATLETARAFF,TGTGCCACCCTTGAGACAGCAAGAGCTTTCTTT
-,-,TRBJ2-7,TRBV2,CASRGQGMGEQYF,TGTGCCAGCAGGGGTCAGGGGATGGGGGAGCAGTACTTC
-,-,TRBJ1-6,TRBV2,CASKAEPRGSLHF,TGTGCCAGCAAGGCAGAACCAAGGGGCAGCCTCCACTTT
-,-,TRBJ1-5,TRBV12-5,CASGPGFNQPQHF,TGTGCTAGTGGCCCGGGGTTTAATCAGCCCCAGCATTTT
-,-,TRBJ2-6,TRBV7-2,CASSLSRGFSGANVLTF,TGTGCCAGCAGCTTGTCAAGGGGCTTCTCTGGGGCCAACGTCCTGACTTTC
-,-,TRBJ1-5,TRBV2,CASSEGQGQPQHF,TGTGCCAGCAGTGAAGGGCAGGGTCAGCCCCAGCATTTT
-,-,TRBJ2-7,TRBV19,CASGSFYEQYF,TGTGCCAGCGGTTCGTTTTACGAGCAGTACTTC
TRBD1,-,TRBJ2-7,TRBV3-1/TRBV3-2,CASSPYRGSSYEQYF,TGTGCCAGCAGCCCCTACAGGGGGAGCTCCTACGAGCAGTACTTC
-,once,TRBJ1-3,TRBV4-1,CASSPSAGFGNTIYF,TGCGCCAGCAGCCCCTCTGCCGGGTTTGGAAACACCATATATTTT
-,-,TRBJ1-3,TRBV4-3,CASSQGQGVGNTIYF,TGCGCCAGCAGCCAAGGGCAAGGGGTTGGAAACACCATATATTTT
-,-,TRBJ1-2,TRBV7-9,CASSPGRSVGYTF,TGTGCCAGCAGCCCCGGCAGGTCGGTCGGCTACACCTTC
-,once,TRBJ2-1,TRBV27,CASRGSTGDSYNEQFF,TGTGCCAGCAGGGGATCGACAGGAGACTCCTACAATGAGCAGTTCTTC
-,once,TRBJ1-5,TRBV28,CASSSSQGAYQPQHF,TGTGCCAGCAGTTCGTCACAGGGAGCTTATCAGCCCCAGCATTTT
-,few,TRBJ1-4,TRBV11-1,CASSLRSGMNEKLFF,TGTGCCAGCAGCCTCCGGTCGGGAATGAATGAAAAACTGTTTTTT
TRBD1,-,TRBJ2-2,TRBV10-3,CAAKGTAWNTGELFF,TGTGCCGCAAAAGGGACAGCCTGGAACACCGGGGAGCTGTTTTTT
TRBD1,once,TRBJ1-5,TRBV10-3,CAIRQGNNQPQHF,TGTGCCATTCGACAGGGCAACAATCAGCCCCAGCATTTT
-,-,TRBJ2-1,TRBV5-1,CASKSTGRINEQFF,TGCGCCAGCAAGTCCACAGGCCGCATCAATGAGCAGTTCTTC
TRBD1,-,TRBJ1-4,TRBV7-9,CASSFDRGREKLFF,TGTGCCAGCAGCTTCGACAGGGGGAGGGAAAAACTGTTTTTT
-,-,TRBJ2-5,TRBV5-1,CASSLQEGRGETQYF,TGCGCCAGCAGCTTGCAGGAGGGCAGGGGGGAGACCCAGTACTTC
TRBD2,-,TRBJ2-3,TRBV5-1,CASSLRASGGGTDTQYF,TGCGCCAGCAGCTTGCGTGCTAGCGGGGGCGGCACAGATACGCAGTATTTT
TRBD1,-,TRBJ1-5,TRBV19,CASSILQGNQPQHF,TGTGCCAGTAGTATCTTACAGGGGAATCAGCCCCAGCATTTT
-,-,TRBJ1-5,TRBV28,CASRQGNQPQHF,TGTGCCAGCCGGCAGGGCAATCAGCCCCAGCATTTT
-,-,TRBJ1-5,TRBV19,CASSRGRDGNQPQHF,TGTGCCAGTAGCCGAGGGAGGGATGGCAATCAGCCCCAGCATTTT
TRBD1,-,TRBJ2-2,TRBV19,CASSISPGGGTGELFF,TGTGCCAGTAGTATATCCCCAGGGGGCGGAACCGGGGAGCTGTTTTTT
-,-,TRBJ1-4,TRBV27,CASSLNGAVNEKLFF,TGTGCCAGCAGTTTAAATGGGGCAGTTAATGAAAAACTGTTTTTT
-,-,TRBJ1-1,TRBV2,CASIRGNTEAFF,TGTGCCAGCATTAGGGGGAACACTGAAGCTTTCTTT
-,-,TRBJ1-2,TRBV28,CASRVTGVFYGYTF,TGTGCCAGCAGGGTAACCGGGGTCTTCTATGGCTACACCTTC
-,-,TRBJ1-1,TRBV11-2,CASSFGYSLNTEAFF,TGTGCCAGCAGCTTCGGGTATAGCCTGAACACTGAAGCTTTCTTT
TRBD1,-,TRBJ1-1,TRBV29-1,CSVGGQGAGEAFF,TGCAGCGTGGGGGGACAGGGGGCGGGTGAAGCTTTCTTT
-,-,TRBJ1-3,TRBV3-1/TRBV3-2,CASSQREPGNTIYF,TGTGCCAGCAGCCAAAGGGAGCCTGGAAACACCATATATTTT
TRBD2,-,TRBJ2-3,TRBV11-2,CASTPSGGAYTQYF,TGTGCCAGCACCCCTAGCGGGGGGGCTTATACGCAGTATTTT
-,few,TRBJ1-2,TRBV29-1,CSVVSGGGYTF,TGCAGCGTTGTGAGTGGCGGGGGCTACACCTTC
TRBD1,-,TRBJ1-5,TRBV6-2/TRBV6-3,CASSSTGGSQPQHF,TGTGCCAGCAGTTCCACAGGGGGCAGTCAGCCCCAGCATTTT
TRBD1,-,TRBJ1-1,TRBV3-1/TRBV3-2,CASSQVGTGAPSEAFF,TGTGCCAGCAGCCAAGTCGGGACAGGGGCACCCTCAGAAGCTTTCTTT